These 6 T cell receptor beta chains were sequenced from one sample in a study of blood T cells in healthy people across ages. A second PCR, run for about 6 to 12 cycles, used a sample-barcoded 5' primer plus a J-beta primer mix. TCRdb reprocessed the 5' RACE reads with MiXCR, giving one entry per CDR3 protein. This sample has 580,000 or so distinct CDR3 sequences, with about 45% found just once. Sequenced material: blood. The receptors were sampled from a man aged 80 or over in good health.

This rearrangement joins TRBV9 to TRBJ2-7; 7 nucleotides align to TRBD2. J was trimmed by 0 bases and V by 2 bases; bases with no gene match: 5. Germline V lookup: CDR1 SGDLS, CDR2 YYNGEE. This CDR3 contains 15 residues. Here the CDR3 reads CASSVAGTTSYEQYF. The CDR3 DNA is TGTGCCAGCAGCGTCGCCGGGACTACCTCCTACGAGCAGTACTTC. Supplemented by reference TRBV9 and TRBJ2-7, the full variable domain reads DSGVTQTPKHLITATGQRVTLRCSPRSGDLSVYWYQQSLDQGLQFLIQYYNGEERAKGNILERFSAQQFPDLHSELNLSSLELGDSALYFCASSVAGTTSYEQYFGPGTRLTVT.

The chain recombines TRBV2 with TRBJ2-5; weak D call: TRBD2 (5 bases). The DNA end is more similar to TRBJ2-7, so the J call may be wrong. Germline values: CDR1 SNHLY, CDR2 FYNNEI. The CDR3 extends over 14 amino acids. The CDR3 spells CASRGWEPNYEQYF. CDR3 DNA sequence: TGTGCCAGCAGGGGGTGGGAGCCTAACTACGAGCAGTACTTC.

The genes are TRBV4-2 and TRBJ2-1; the match to TRBD2 covers 13 bases. The CDR3 totals 18 residues. The V gene end was trimmed by 3 bases and the J gene end by 0 bases; junction bases not matched to a gene: 5. From germline, CDR1 is LGHNA and CDR2 YNFKEQ. CDR3 loop: CASSHLTSGGASYNEQFF. The CDR3, as DNA: TGTGCCAGCAGCCACCTAACTAGCGGGGGGGCCTCCTACAATGAGCAGTTCTTC.

This clonotype was seen just once. This chain joins TRBV14 and TRBJ2-4; D remains unclear. This CDR3 spans 14 amino acids. The V gene's germline CDR1 is SGHDN and CDR2 FVKESK. V was pared by 1 base and J by 7 bases, with 11 bases between. CDR3 DNA sequence: TGTGCCAGCAGCCAAGTTTACCCCGCGAACATTCAGTACTTC. Translation: CASSQVYPANIQYF.

The rearrangement links TRBV7-2 to TRBJ2-2; 10 bases line up with TRBD1. The CDR3 sequence is 17 residues long. The germline CDR1 and CDR2 sequences are SGHTA and FQGNSA. V trimming: 0 bases; J trimming: 4 bases; junction bases outside the gene matches: 5. The CDR3 spells CASSLAGTGAGTGELFF. CDR3 nucleotide sequence: TGTGCCAGCAGCTTAGCAGGGACAGGGGCCGGCACCGGGGAGCTGTTTTTT.

In its sample, this clonotype was seen a few times. The chain links TRBV2 to TRBJ1-5, with 9 bases aligning to TRBD1. V shed 3 bases, J shed 6 bases, and the junction held 6 bases outside the gene matches. CDR3 length: 15 amino acids. Germline CDR1 SNHLY, CDR2 FYNNEI. The CDR3 here is CASSDSGTGLQPQHF. In nucleotides, the CDR3 is TGTGCCAGCAGTGATTCCGGGACAGGGCTTCAGCCCCAGCATTTT. The full variable domain, completed using reference TRBV2 and TRBJ1-5, is EPEVTQTPSHQVTQMGQEVILRCVPISNHLYFYWYRQILGQKVEFLVSFYNNEISEKSEIFDDQFSVERPDGSNFTLKIRSTKLEDSAMYFCASSDSGTGLQPQHFGDGTRLSIL.